The T cell receptor (beta chain) under discussion was sequenced for a study of blood T cell repertoires in COVID-19. Study details: Italy, Spain and the United States were the sources of the convalescent and acute COVID-19 samples. T cells, B-cell-depleted T cells, or PBMCs provided the cDNA or gDNA that served as material.

The table came from immunoSEQ multiplex PCR; TCRdb's copy has only in-frame clones and leaves some out. Of over 130,000 clones listed, about 79% are singletons. Cohort assignment relied on participant-reported clinical history. Cohort 3 donors were reported recovered after two negative PCRs, clearance, or symptom resolution. Germline values: CDR1 SGHNT, CDR2 YYREEE (reference sequence). V shed 4 bases and J 7 bases; nucleotides not matched to a gene: 12. The CDR3 has 16 residues. The sequenced sample was PBMCs or T cells enriched from blood (not recorded which). The chain joins TRBV5-4 to TRBJ2-2, with 8 bases that match TRBD2. The receptor was isolated from a woman aged 50 to 65 who had recovered from COVID-19. The CDR3 region has the DNA TGTGCCAGCAGCACGCGGAGCGGGAGTATCTACGGGGAGCTGTTTTTT. Its protein product is CASSTRSGSIYGELFF. Full variable domain (missing parts from reference TRBV5-4 and TRBJ2-2): ETGVTQSPTHLIKTRGQQVTLRCSSQSGHNTVSWYQQALGQGPQFIFQYYREEENGRGNFPPRFSGLQFPNYSSELNVNALELDDSALYLCASSTRSGSIYGELFFGEGSRLTVL.